The 7 T cell receptor beta chains given below trace back to one sample, sequenced in a study of blood T cell repertoires in COVID-19. Clones were sequenced by immunoSEQ multiplex PCR, and TCRdb holds only the in-frame ones, with some missing. The sample holds 120,000 or so clones; just over 85% are singletons and the top ten take roughly 1%. What was sequenced was peripheral blood. Receptor source: a woman between 45 and 65 years old with active or convalescent COVID-19.

This chain links TRBV30 with TRBJ2-7; possible D gene TRBD2, 6 bases. The germline V gene encodes CDR1 GTSNPN and CDR2 SVGIG (reference sequence). Trimming pared 2 bases from V and 0 bases from J, leaving 11 bases between. The length of the CDR3 is 14 residues. The CDR3 DNA reads as TGTGCCTGGAGTCCATCCGGGAGCTCCTACGAGCAGTACTTC. This gives the protein CAWSPSGSSYEQYF. Full variable domain (outside the CDR3, taken from reference TRBV30 and TRBJ2-7): SQTIHQWPATLVQPVGSPLSLECTVEGTSNPNLYWYRQAAGRGLQLLFYSVGIGQISSEVPQNLSASRPQDRQFILSSKKLLLSDSGFYLCAWSPSGSSYEQYFGPGTRLTVT.

The V and J genes are TRBV6-5 and TRBJ1-3, with D maybe TRBD1 (6 bases). V was pared by 7 bases and J by 8 bases, with 18 bases between. The length of the CDR3 is 14 residues. Germline V lookup: CDR1 MNHEY, CDR2 SVGAGI. CDR3 in DNA: TGTGCCAGCAAAAGTTCGGGGGGCGTCGACACCATATATTTT. It encodes CASKSSGGVDTIYF.

The CDR3 sequence is CASSLLLGTGKNIQYF. For the CDR3, the DNA is TGTGCCAGCAGCTTATTACTTGGGACAGGGAAAAACATTCAGTACTTC. The chain is built from TRBV7-2 and TRBJ2-4; 9 bases agree with TRBD1. The CDR3 runs to 16 residues. The junction had 6 bases not matched to a gene; V was cut back by 2 bases and J by 4 bases. CDR1 is SGHTA, CDR2 FQGNSA, per germline.

This clone occurred once. This chain connects TRBV19 to TRBJ2-2; possibly TRBD2 for D (7 bases). V was cut by 10 bases and J by 3 bases, with 27 bases left in between. Germline V gene sequence: CDR1 LNHDA, CDR2 SQIVND (reference sequence). CDR3 length equals 18 residues. This CDR3 reads CATESRGAAGWDTGELFF. The CDR3 coding sequence is TGTGCCACCGAATCCCGGGGGGCTGCGGGTTGGGACACCGGGGAGCTGTTTTTT.

CDR3 region: CASSLWDRGQAFF. CDR3 coding DNA: TGTGCCAGCAGTCTTTGGGACAGGGGGCAAGCTTTCTTT. The chain is built from TRBV28 and TRBJ1-1, with TRBD1 identical over 12 bases. CDR3 length equals 13 residues. CDR1 is MDHEN, CDR2 SYDVKM, per germline. V trimming: 5 bases; J trimming: 9 bases; junction bases outside the gene matches: 4.

The chain uses TRBV20-1 and TRBJ2-3; D possibly corresponds to TRBD2 (5 bases). CDR1 is DFQATT and CDR2 is SNEGSKA in the germline V gene (reference sequence). V lost 5 bases to trimming and J lost 8 bases, with 8 bases between them. There are 10 residues in the CDR3. The CDR3 DNA follows: TGCAGTGCTCATCTAGCTACGCAGTATTTT. Residues: CSAHLATQYF.

V and J are TRBV9 and TRBJ2-3, with a possible D match to TRBD2 (5 bases). CDR1 is SGDLS, CDR2 YYNGEE, per germline. The CDR3 totals 14 residues. Trimming removed 4 bases at V and 4 bases at J, with 13 bases between. DNA for the CDR3: TGTGCCAGCAGCCAAACTAGTCTCCCAGATACGCAGTATTTT. It codes for CASSQTSLPDTQYF. The entire variable domain, with the rest obtained from reference TRBV9 and TRBJ2-3, is as follows: DSGVTQTPKHLITATGQRVTLRCSPRSGDLSVYWYQQSLDQGLQFLIQYYNGEERAKGNILERFSAQQFPDLHSELNLSSLELGDSALYFCASSQTSLPDTQYFGPGTRLTVL.